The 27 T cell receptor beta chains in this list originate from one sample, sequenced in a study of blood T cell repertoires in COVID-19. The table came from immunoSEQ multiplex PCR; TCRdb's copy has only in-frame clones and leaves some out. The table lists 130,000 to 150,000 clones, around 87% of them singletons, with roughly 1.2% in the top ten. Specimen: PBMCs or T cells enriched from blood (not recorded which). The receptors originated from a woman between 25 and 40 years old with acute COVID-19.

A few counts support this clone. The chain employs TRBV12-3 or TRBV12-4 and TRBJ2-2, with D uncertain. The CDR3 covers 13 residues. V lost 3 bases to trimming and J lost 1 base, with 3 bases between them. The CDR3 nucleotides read TGTGCCAGCAGTTTCGGGAACACCGGGGAGCTGTTTTTT. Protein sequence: CASSFGNTGELFF.

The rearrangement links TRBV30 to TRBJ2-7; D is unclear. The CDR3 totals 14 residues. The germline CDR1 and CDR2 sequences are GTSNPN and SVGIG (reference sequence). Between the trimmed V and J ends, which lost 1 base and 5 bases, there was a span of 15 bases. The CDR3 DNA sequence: TGTGCCTGGAGTGCAACCGAGAGATCTCACGAGCAGTACTTC. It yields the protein CAWSATERSHEQYF. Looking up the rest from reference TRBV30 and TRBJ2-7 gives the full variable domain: SQTIHQWPATLVQPVGSPLSLECTVEGTSNPNLYWYRQAAGRGLQLLFYSVGIGQISSEVPQNLSASRPQDRQFILSSKKLLLSDSGFYLCAWSATERSHEQYFGPGTRLTVT.

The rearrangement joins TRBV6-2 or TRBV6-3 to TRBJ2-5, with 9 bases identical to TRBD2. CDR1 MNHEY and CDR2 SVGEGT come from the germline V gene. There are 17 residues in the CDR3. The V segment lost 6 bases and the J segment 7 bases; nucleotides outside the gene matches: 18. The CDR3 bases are TGTGCCAGCAGCCTACAGGGGAGTAAAGCGGGAGGTGGGACCCAGTACTTC. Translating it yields CASSLQGSKAGGGTQYF.

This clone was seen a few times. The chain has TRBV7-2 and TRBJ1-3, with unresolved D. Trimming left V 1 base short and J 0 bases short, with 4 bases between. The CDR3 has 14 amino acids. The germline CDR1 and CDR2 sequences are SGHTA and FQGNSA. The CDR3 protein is CASSLGASGNTIYF. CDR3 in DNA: TGTGCCAGCAGCTTAGGAGCCTCTGGAAACACCATATATTTT.

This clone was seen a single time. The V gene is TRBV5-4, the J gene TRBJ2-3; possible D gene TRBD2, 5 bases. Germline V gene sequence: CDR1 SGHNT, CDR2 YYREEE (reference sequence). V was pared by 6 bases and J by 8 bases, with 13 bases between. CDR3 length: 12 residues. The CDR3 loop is CASTALEGTQYF. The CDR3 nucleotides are TGTGCCAGCACCGCATTAGAGGGTACGCAGTATTTT. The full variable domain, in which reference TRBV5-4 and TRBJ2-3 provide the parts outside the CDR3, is ETGVTQSPTHLIKTRGQQVTLRCSSQSGHNTVSWYQQALGQGPQFIFQYYREEENGRGNFPPRFSGLQFPNYSSELNVNALELDDSALYLCASTALEGTQYFGPGTRLTVL.

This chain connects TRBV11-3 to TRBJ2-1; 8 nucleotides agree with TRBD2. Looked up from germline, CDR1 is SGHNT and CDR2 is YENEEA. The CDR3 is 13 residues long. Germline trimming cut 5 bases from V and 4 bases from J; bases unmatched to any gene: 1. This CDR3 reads CASSPGGYNEQFF. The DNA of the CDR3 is TGTGCCAGCAGCCCGGGGGGGTACAATGAGCAGTTCTTC.

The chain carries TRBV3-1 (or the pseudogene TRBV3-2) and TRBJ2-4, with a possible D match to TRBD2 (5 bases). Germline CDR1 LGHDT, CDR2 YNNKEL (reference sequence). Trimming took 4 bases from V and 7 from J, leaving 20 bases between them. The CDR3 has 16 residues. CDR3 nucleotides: TGTGCCAGCAGCCCGACTATTGGTGCGGGTTCGAACATTCAGTACTTC. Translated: CASSPTIGAGSNIQYF.

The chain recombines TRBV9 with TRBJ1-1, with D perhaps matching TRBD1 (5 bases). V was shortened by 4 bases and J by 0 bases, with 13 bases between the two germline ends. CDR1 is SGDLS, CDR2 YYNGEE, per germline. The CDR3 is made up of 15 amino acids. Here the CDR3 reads CASSPRGYMNTEAFF. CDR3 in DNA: TGTGCCAGCAGCCCACGGGGGTACATGAACACTGAAGCTTTCTTT.

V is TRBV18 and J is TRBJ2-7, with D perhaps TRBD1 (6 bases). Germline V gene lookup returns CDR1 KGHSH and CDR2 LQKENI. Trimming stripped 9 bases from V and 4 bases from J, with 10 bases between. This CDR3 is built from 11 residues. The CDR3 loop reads CARAQGYEQYF. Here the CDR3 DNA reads TGTGCCAGAGCACAGGGTTACGAGCAGTACTTC.

DNA of the CDR3: TGTGCCAGCAGCTTAGTAAGCGGGAGTCCCGAAGGGGAGCTGTTTTTT. Translating it yields CASSLVSGSPEGELFF. This rearrangement joins TRBV7-3 to TRBJ2-2; TRBD2 aligns across 8 bases. The junction had 10 bases not matched to a gene; V was cut back by 2 bases and J by 8 bases. This CDR3 contains 16 residues. CDR1 and CDR2 from the germline V gene are SGHTA and FQGTGA.

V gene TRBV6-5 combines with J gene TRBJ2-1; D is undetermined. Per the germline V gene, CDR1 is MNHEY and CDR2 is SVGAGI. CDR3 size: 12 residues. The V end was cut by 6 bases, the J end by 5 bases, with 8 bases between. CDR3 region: CASSLTHNEQFF. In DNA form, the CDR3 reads TGTGCCAGCAGCCTTACTCACAATGAGCAGTTCTTC.

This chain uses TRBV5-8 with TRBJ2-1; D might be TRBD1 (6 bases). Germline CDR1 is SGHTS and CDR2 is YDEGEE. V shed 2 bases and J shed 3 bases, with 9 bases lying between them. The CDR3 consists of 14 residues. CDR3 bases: TGTGCCAGCAGCTTTACAGGGTACTACAATGAGCAGTTCTTC. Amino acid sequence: CASSFTGYYNEQFF.

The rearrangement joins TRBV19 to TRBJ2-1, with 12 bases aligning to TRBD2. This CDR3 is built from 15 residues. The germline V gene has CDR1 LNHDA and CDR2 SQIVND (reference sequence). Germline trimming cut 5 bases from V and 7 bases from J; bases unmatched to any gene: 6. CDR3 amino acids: CASSRTSGNVNEQFF. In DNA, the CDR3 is TGTGCCAGTAGTCGGACTAGCGGGAACGTAAATGAGCAGTTCTTC. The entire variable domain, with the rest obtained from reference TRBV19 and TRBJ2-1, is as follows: DGGITQSPKYLFRKEGQNVTLSCEQNLNHDAMYWYRQDPGQGLRLIYYSQIVNDFQKGDIAEGYSVSREKKESFPLTVTSAQKNPTAFYLCASSRTSGNVNEQFFGPGTRLTVL.

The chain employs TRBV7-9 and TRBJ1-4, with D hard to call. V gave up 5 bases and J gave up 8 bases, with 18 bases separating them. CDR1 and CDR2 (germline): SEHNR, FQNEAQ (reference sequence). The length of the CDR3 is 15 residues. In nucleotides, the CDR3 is TGTGCCAGCAGCCCCGCCAATGGGCTTTTGGAAAAACTGTTTTTT. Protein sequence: CASSPANGLLEKLFF.

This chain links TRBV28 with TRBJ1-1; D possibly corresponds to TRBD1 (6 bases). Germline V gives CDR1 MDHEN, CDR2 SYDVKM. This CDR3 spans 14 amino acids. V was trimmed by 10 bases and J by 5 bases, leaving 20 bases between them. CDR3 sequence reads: CATEDFQGQTEAFF. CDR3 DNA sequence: TGTGCCACCGAGGACTTTCAGGGGCAAACTGAAGCTTTCTTT.

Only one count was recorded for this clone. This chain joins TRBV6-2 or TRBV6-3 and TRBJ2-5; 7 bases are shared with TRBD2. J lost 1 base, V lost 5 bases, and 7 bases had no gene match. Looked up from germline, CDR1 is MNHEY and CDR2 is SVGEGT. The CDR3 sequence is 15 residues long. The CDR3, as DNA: TGTGCCAGCAGTAGGGAGGGACGCCTCCAAGAGACCCAGTACTTC. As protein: CASSREGRLQETQYF.

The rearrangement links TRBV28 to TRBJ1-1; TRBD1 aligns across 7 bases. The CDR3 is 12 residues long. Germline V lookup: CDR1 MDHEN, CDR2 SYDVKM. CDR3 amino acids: CVGRGANTEAFF. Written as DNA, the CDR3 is TGTGTAGGCAGGGGGGCGAACACTGAAGCTTTCTTT.

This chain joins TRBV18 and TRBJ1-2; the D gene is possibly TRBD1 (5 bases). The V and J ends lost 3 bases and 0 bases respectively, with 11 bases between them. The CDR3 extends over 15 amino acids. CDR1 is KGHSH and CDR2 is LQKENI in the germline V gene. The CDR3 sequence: CASSPGHGANYGYTF. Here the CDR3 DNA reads TGTGCCAGCTCACCTGGACATGGAGCTAACTATGGCTACACCTTC.

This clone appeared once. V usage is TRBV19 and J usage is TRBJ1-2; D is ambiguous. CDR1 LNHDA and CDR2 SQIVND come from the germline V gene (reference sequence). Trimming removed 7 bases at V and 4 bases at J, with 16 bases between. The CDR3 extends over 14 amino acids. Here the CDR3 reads CASIGPLRGYGYTF. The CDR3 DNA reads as TGTGCCAGTATTGGTCCCCTAAGAGGCTATGGCTACACCTTC.

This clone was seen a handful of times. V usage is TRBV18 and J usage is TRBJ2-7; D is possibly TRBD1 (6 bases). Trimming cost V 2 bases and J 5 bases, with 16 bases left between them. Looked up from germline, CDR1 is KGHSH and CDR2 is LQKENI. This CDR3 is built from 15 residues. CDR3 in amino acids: CASSPGLAGVDEQYF. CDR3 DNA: TGTGCCAGCTCACCAGGTCTCGCAGGGGTGGACGAGCAGTACTTC.

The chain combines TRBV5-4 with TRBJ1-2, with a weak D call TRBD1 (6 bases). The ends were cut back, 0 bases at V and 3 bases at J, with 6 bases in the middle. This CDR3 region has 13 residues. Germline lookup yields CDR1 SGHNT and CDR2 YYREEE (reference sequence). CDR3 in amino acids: CASSLAGDYGYTF. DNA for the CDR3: TGTGCCAGCAGCTTGGCAGGGGACTATGGCTACACCTTC.

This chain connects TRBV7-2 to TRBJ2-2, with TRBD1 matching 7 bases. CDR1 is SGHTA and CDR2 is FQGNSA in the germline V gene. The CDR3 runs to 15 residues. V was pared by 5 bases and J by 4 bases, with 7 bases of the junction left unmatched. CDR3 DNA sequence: TGTGCCAGCAGCATAGACAGGGTCGGCACCGGGGAGCTGTTTTTT. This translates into CASSIDRVGTGELFF.

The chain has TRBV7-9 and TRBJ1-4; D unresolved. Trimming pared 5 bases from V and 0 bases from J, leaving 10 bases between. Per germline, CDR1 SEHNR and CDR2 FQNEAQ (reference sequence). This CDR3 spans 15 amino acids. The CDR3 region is CASSIRLATNEKLFF. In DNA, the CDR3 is TGTGCCAGCAGCATACGACTGGCAACTAATGAAAAACTGTTTTTT.

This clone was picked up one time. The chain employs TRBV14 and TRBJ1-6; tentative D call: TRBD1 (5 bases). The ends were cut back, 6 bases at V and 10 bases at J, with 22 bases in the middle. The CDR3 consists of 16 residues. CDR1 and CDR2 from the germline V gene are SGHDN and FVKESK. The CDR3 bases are TGTGCCAGCAGTCCCGGGACTGAGAGACCTGCATCACCCCTCCACTTT. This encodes CASSPGTERPASPLHF.

CDR3 loop: CASSLDRGNQPQHF. In nucleotides, the CDR3 is TGCGCCAGCAGCCTCGACAGGGGAAATCAGCCCCAGCATTTT. This chain links TRBV4-3 with TRBJ1-5, with 8 bases fitting TRBD1. V dropped 4 bases and J dropped 4; count of bases not matched to a gene: 3. The CDR3 totals 14 residues. Germline V CDR1 and CDR2: LGHNA, YSLEER.

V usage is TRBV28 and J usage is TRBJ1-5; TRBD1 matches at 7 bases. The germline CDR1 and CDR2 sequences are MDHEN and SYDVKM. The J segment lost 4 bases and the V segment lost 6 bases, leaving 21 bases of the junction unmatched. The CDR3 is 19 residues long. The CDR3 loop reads CASSLHRGQNTFPNQPQHF. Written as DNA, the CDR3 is TGTGCCAGCAGCCTTCACCGGGGACAGAATACATTTCCGAATCAGCCCCAGCATTTT.

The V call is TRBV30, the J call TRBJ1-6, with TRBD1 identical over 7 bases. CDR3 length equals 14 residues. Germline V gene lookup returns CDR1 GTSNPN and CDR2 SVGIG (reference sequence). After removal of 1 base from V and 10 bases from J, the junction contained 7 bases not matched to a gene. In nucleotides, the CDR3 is TGTGCCTGGAGTGCGACAGGGTCTTACTCACCCCTCCACTTT. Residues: CAWSATGSYSPLHF.